Listed below are T cell receptor beta chains from one sample, sequenced in a study of radiotherapy plus CTLA-4 blockade in lung cancer. Profiled with immunoSEQ multiplex PCR; TCRdb holds only in-frame clones, not every one. In the table there are 90,000 or so clones, around 85% of which are singletons. The sample here was peripheral blood, taken from a patient treated with radiotherapy plus ipilimumab. The receptors come from a human donor with non-small cell lung cancer who had a partial response to radiotherapy plus ipilimumab. Both conserved end residues are part of each CDR3. The D gene is left open where the match is weak.

d_call: TRBD1
v_call: TRBV2
cdr3_aa: CASSEAPGQGSEKLFF

d_call: TRBD2
v_call: TRBV6-1
cdr3_aa: CASESSGTGEQYF

d_call: .
v_call: TRBV30
cdr3_aa: CAWSVSAGRDSPLHF

d_call: .
v_call: TRBV18
cdr3_aa: CASSPGLGRRDTEAFF

d_call: .
v_call: TRBV6-5
cdr3_aa: CASSAGTVRGGYTF

d_call: .
v_call: TRBV9
cdr3_aa: CASSVAGGGFTEAFF

d_call: .
v_call: TRBV28
cdr3_aa: CASGGVADTEAFF

d_call: .
v_call: TRBV4-1
cdr3_aa: CASSQTVAGSTDTQYF

d_call: TRBD1
v_call: TRBV10-3
cdr3_aa: CAISAGTVRMNTEAFF

d_call: .
v_call: TRBV11-3
cdr3_aa: CASSLAGGAGANVLTF

d_call: .
v_call: TRBV30
cdr3_aa: CAWSLRRGIANVLTF

d_call: TRBD2
v_call: TRBV10-3
cdr3_aa: CAISRAGVEQFF

d_call: .
v_call: TRBV6-5
cdr3_aa: CASSYRQSDQPQHF

d_call: TRBD1
v_call: TRBV14
cdr3_aa: CASSPHRGNRYEQFF

d_call: .
v_call: TRBV30
cdr3_aa: CAWSEAGPAGELFF

d_call: .
v_call: TRBV7-8
cdr3_aa: CASSLLAVERTQYF

d_call: TRBD2
v_call: TRBV5-6
cdr3_aa: CASSRKTGTSLLYNEQFF

d_call: .
v_call: TRBV11-2
cdr3_aa: CASLSVAEAFF

d_call: TRBD2
v_call: TRBV9
cdr3_aa: CASSVDSGSNTGELFF

d_call: .
v_call: TRBV6-1
cdr3_aa: CASSIEATDTQYF

d_call: .
v_call: TRBV11-2
cdr3_aa: CASSLGLGGTEAFF

d_call: TRBD1
v_call: TRBV5-1
cdr3_aa: CASSLAQGATEAFF

d_call: TRBD1
v_call: TRBV5-1
cdr3_aa: CASSSLLVGVGQGAGELFF

d_call: TRBD1
v_call: TRBV9
cdr3_aa: CASSKRGQKNTEAFF

d_call: .
v_call: TRBV27
cdr3_aa: CASSFSQGNTEAFF

d_call: TRBD2
v_call: TRBV27
cdr3_aa: CASTSGPGTSGMYNEQFF

d_call: .
v_call: TRBV7-2
cdr3_aa: CASSSRQRNTEAFF

d_call: .
v_call: TRBV28
cdr3_aa: CASSFGGRYHGYTF

d_call: .
v_call: TRBV6-5
cdr3_aa: CASSFRGAGTVTEAFF

d_call: .
v_call: TRBV19
cdr3_aa: CASSRGLSRGNTGELFF

d_call: TRBD2
v_call: TRBV19
cdr3_aa: CASSNRGLAITGELFF

d_call: .
v_call: TRBV5-1
cdr3_aa: CASRSTYRNTEAFF

d_call: TRBD2
v_call: TRBV12-5
cdr3_aa: CASEGGRLYNEQFF

d_call: .
v_call: TRBV5-1
cdr3_aa: CATRLSPIGELFF